This T cell receptor beta chain was identified during a study of cytomegalovirus exposure and HLA in healthy donors. As for the study in general: The roughly 100 million unique TCR beta sequences, from about 180 million T cells, were found by an earlier analysis.

Primers included in the PCR were 60 Vbeta and 13 Jbeta primers. Measured with immunoSEQ multiplex PCR; TCRdb has only the in-frame clones, and not every one. The repertoire holds 150,000 to 200,000 clones, with 87% as singletons. V lost 6 bases to trimming and J lost 3 bases, with 13 bases between them. Per germline, CDR1 SGHDN and CDR2 FVKESK. The CDR3 is 14 amino acids. The genes are TRBV14 and TRBJ2-3; perhaps TRBD1 as D (5 bases). This receptor was obtained from a boy aged 2 to 9 in good health and CMV-seronegative. Sequenced input: PBMCs. CDR3 sequence: CASSSRVPTDTQYF. In nucleotides, the CDR3 is TGTGCCAGCAGTTCCAGGGTGCCGACAGATACGCAGTATTTT.